This TCR beta chain was obtained from a study of T-cell memory formation after mild COVID-19. On the study more broadly: The two donors had largely donor-specific TCR clusters.

TCRdb re-called the 5' RACE reads through MiXCR, storing one row per CDR3 protein. The table has over 450,000 distinct CDR3 sequences, about a fifth seen once. The CDR3 consists of 14 residues. CDR1 and CDR2 from the germline V gene are MRHNA and SNTAGT. J gave up 9 bases and V 5 bases, and 4 bases lay outside the gene matches. The receptor was derived from an adult woman who had mild COVID-19 (a few samples of this study predate the infection). Cell type and time point are not known. The V and J genes are TRBV6-4 and TRBJ2-1, with TRBD2 matching 13 bases. Specimen: PBMCs or a T cell subset sorted from them (not recorded which). CDR3 residues: CASSRLAGGVEQFF. The CDR3 DNA reads TGTGCCAGCAGTCGACTAGCGGGGGGTGTTGAGCAGTTCTTC.